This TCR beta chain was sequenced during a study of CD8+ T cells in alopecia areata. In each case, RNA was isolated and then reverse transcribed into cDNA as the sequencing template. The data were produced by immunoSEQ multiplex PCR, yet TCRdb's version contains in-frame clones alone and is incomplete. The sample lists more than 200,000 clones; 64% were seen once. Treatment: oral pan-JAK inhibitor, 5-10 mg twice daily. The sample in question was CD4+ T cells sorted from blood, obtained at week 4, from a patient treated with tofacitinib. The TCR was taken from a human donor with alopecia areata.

CDR3 sequence: CASSFDTNSYEQYF. In nucleotides, the CDR3 is TGCGCCAGCAGTTTCGACACGAATTCCTACGAGCAGTACTTC. V gene TRBV4-3 combines with J gene TRBJ2-7; the D is unclear. V gave up 6 bases and J gave up 1 base, with 13 bases separating them. Germline V gene lookup returns CDR1 LGHNA and CDR2 YSLEER. The CDR3 is 14 amino acids.